Listed below are T cell receptor beta chains from one sample, sequenced in a study of control samples from healthy donors and cancer patients. Generated by immunoSEQ multiplex PCR, the TCRdb table keeps only in-frame clones and is missing some. The sample includes 120,000 to 150,000 clones, 89% of them seen just once. Sequencing input: blood. Source of these receptors: a man aged 30 to 45 in good health. CDR3s include the opening cysteine and the closing phenylalanine or tryptophan. A D gene is named only where the DNA matches it firmly. Clone size appears in some rows only: once, few, many, or a class for an expanded clone.

>TRBJ2-3|TRBV6-5|TRBD2|13|.
CASRGTRSDTQYF
TGTGCCAGCAGGGGGACTAGATCGGATACGCAGTATTTT
>TRBJ2-3|TRBV10-3|.|14|.
CAISGASDTDTQYF
TGTGCCATCAGTGGTGCGTCAGACACAGATACGCAGTATTTT
>TRBJ2-1|TRBV7-2|.|14|.
CASGGTGYYNEQFF
TGTGCCAGCGGAGGGACTGGATACTACAATGAGCAGTTCTTC
>TRBJ2-7|TRBV25-1|TRBD2|14|.
CASSAGLARAEQYF
TGTGCCAGCAGTGCCGGACTAGCGCGCGCCGAGCAGTACTTC
>TRBJ1-2|TRBV13|TRBD1|14|.
CASSLLGGTGGYTF
TGTGCCAGCAGCTTATTGGGTGGGACAGGGGGCTACACCTTC
>TRBJ2-5|TRBV19|.|14|.
CASSYGGRQETQYF
TGTGCCAGTAGTTATGGGGGCCGCCAAGAGACCCAGTACTTC
>TRBJ2-7|TRBV4-1|.|14|.
CASSQVHGTYEQYF
TGCGCCAGCAGCCAAGTTCACGGAACCTACGAGCAGTACTTC
>TRBJ2-7|TRBV12-3/TRBV12-4|.|12|.
CASSLGSSAQYF
TGTGCCAGCAGCCTTGGCAGTTCGGCGCAGTACTTC
>TRBJ2-3|TRBV2|.|15|once
CALTTSGYSTDTQYF
TGTGCCCTGACGACCAGCGGATATAGCACAGATACGCAGTATTTT
>TRBJ1-2|TRBV7-2|.|13|.
CASSLKGGYGYTF
TGTGCCAGCAGCTTAAAGGGGGGCTATGGCTACACCTTC
>TRBJ2-5|TRBV27|TRBD2|16|.
CASISQEAGPHETQYF
TGTGCCAGCATCTCCCAGGAAGCGGGGCCCCATGAGACCCAGTACTTC
>TRBJ2-7|TRBV6-2/TRBV6-3|.|16|.
CASSSTLPPLSYEQYF
TGTGCCAGCAGTTCTACCCTACCCCCCCTCTCCTACGAGCAGTACTTC
>TRBJ2-1|TRBV24-1|.|14|.
CATSDSGQRFEQFF
TGTGCCACCAGTGATAGTGGACAGCGGTTTGAGCAGTTCTTC
>TRBJ2-3|TRBV11-3|TRBD2|13|.
CASSPGLAGAPYF
TGTGCCAGCAGCCCAGGACTAGCGGGAGCCCCGTATTTT
>TRBJ2-2|TRBV5-1|.|14|.
CASRRVEYTGELFF
TGCGCCAGCAGGAGGGTTGAGTACACCGGGGAGCTGTTTTTT
>TRBJ2-3|TRBV24-1|TRBD2|16|.
CATSEAGGRYTDTQYF
TGTGCCACCAGTGAGGCGGGGGGGAGATACACAGATACGCAGTATTTT
>TRBJ2-3|TRBV9|TRBD2|15|.
CASTPRLAVTDTQYF
TGTGCCAGCACCCCACGGCTAGCGGTAACAGATACGCAGTATTTT
>TRBJ1-2|TRBV5-4|.|14|.
CASSLGGQRDGYTF
TGTGCCAGCAGCTTGGGGGGCCAGAGAGATGGCTACACCTTC
>TRBJ2-1|TRBV7-9|TRBD2|15|.
CASSAYRSGKDEQFF
TGTGCCAGCAGCGCGTACCGTAGCGGGAAGGATGAGCAGTTCTTC
>TRBJ1-3|TRBV7-3|.|14|once
CASSPSSSGNTIYF
TGTGCCAGCAGTCCGTCCAGTTCTGGAAACACCATATATTTT
>TRBJ1-5|TRBV4-1|.|15|.
CASSQGGGRNQPQHF
TGCGCCAGCAGCCAAGGGGGGGGTCGCAATCAGCCCCAGCATTTT
>TRBJ2-1|TRBV21-1|.|15|.
CASSKVLKQGCEQFF
TGTGCCAGCAGCAAAGTCCTAAAACAGGGATGTGAGCAGTTCTTC
>TRBJ2-1|TRBV7-2|TRBD2|14|once
CASRRSAGTNEQFF
TGTGCCAGCCGGCGGTCAGCGGGGACCAATGAGCAGTTCTTC
>TRBJ1-1|TRBV13|.|17|.
CASSLADSRYRGTEAFF
TGTGCCAGCAGCTTAGCGGACTCTCGATATAGGGGCACTGAAGCTTTCTTT
>TRBJ2-1|TRBV7-2|.|16|once
CASSLEGGVTYNEQFF
TGTGCCAGCAGCTTAGAAGGCGGGGTTACCTACAATGAGCAGTTCTTC
>TRBJ1-1|TRBV11-3|.|14|.
CASSFGTSNTEAFF
TGTGCCAGCAGCTTTGGAACTTCGAACACTGAAGCTTTCTTT
>TRBJ1-5|TRBV7-8|.|16|.
CASSLATFQAAQPQHF
TGTGCCAGCAGCTTAGCGACTTTCCAGGCGGCACAGCCCCAGCATTTT
>TRBJ1-1|TRBV9|.|13|.
CASSVGGGRGAFF
TGTGCCAGCAGCGTAGGTGGTGGCAGGGGCGCTTTCTTT
>TRBJ1-2|TRBV19|.|15|many
CASSRYPTPGGGYTF
TGTGCCAGTAGTAGATACCCGACTCCCGGCGGGGGCTACACCTTC
>TRBJ2-7|TRBV7-8|.|15|few
CASSPLSAKTYEQYF
TGTGCCAGCAGCCCCTTGTCAGCTAAGACTTACGAGCAGTACTTC
>TRBJ2-5|TRBV2|.|15|.
CASSEFYGPQETQYF
TGTGCCAGCAGTGAATTTTATGGGCCGCAAGAGACCCAGTACTTC
>TRBJ2-5|TRBV19|TRBD2|15|.
CASSIAGGVVETQYF
TGTGCCAGTAGTATAGCGGGAGGAGTGGTAGAGACCCAGTACTTC
>TRBJ2-5|TRBV4-1|.|15|once
CASSQGLAMGETQYF
TGCGCCAGCAGCCAGGGGTTGGCAATGGGGGAGACCCAGTACTTC
>TRBJ2-1|TRBV19|.|14|.
CASSMPGLYNEQFF
TGTGCCAGTAGTATGCCAGGGCTATACAATGAGCAGTTCTTC
>TRBJ2-3|TRBV15|TRBD2|18|.
CATSTGLAGAASTDTQYF
TGTGCCACCAGCACGGGACTAGCGGGAGCCGCTAGCACAGATACGCAGTATTTT
>TRBJ2-7|TRBV6-5|TRBD1|15|.
CASRIRDSISYEQYF
TGTGCCAGCAGAATCCGGGACAGCATCTCCTACGAGCAGTACTTC
>TRBJ2-1|TRBV4-2|TRBD2|16|.
CASSPTRLAGGSEQFF
TGTGCCAGCAGCCCAACCAGACTAGCGGGGGGGAGTGAGCAGTTCTTC
>TRBJ2-6|TRBV3-1/TRBV3-2|TRBD2|20|few
CASSQVTGLAGLTGANVLTF
TGTGCCAGCAGCCAAGTAACTGGACTAGCGGGACTTACCGGGGCCAACGTCCTGACTTTC
>TRBJ1-1|TRBV6-5|TRBD1|15|.
CASSYFGQGNTEAFF
TGTGCCAGCAGTTACTTCGGACAGGGGAACACTGAAGCTTTCTTT
>TRBJ2-1|TRBV11-3|.|14|once
CASSLLAQNNEQFF
TGTGCCAGCAGCTTATTGGCCCAAAACAATGAGCAGTTCTTC
>TRBJ2-3|TRBV15|.|15|once
CATSRDRFGADTQYF
TGTGCCACCAGCAGAGACCGCTTCGGGGCAGATACGCAGTATTTT
>TRBJ1-5|TRBV12-5|.|13|.
CASVPDSYQPQHF
TGTGCTAGTGTCCCGGACAGCTATCAGCCCCAGCATTTT
>TRBJ1-1|TRBV24-1|TRBD1|15|once
CATSDGQGGGREAFF
TGTGCCACCAGTGATGGACAGGGGGGGGGAAGAGAAGCTTTCTTT
>TRBJ2-7|TRBV12-3/TRBV12-4|TRBD2|13|.
CASSRTSLHEQYF
TGTGCCAGCAGTCGGACTAGTTTACACGAGCAGTACTTC
>TRBJ1-6|TRBV12-3/TRBV12-4|.|13|once
CASRLQGLPSLHF
TGTGCCAGCAGATTGCAGGGACTCCCGTCCCTCCACTTT
>TRBJ2-7|TRBV11-3|.|13|once
CASSPTTGAEQYF
TGTGCCAGCAGCCCAACTACCGGGGCCGAGCAGTACTTC
>TRBJ1-1|TRBV7-9|.|15|once
CASSYLQGANTEAFF
TGTGCCAGCAGCTATCTTCAAGGGGCGAACACTGAAGCTTTCTTT
>TRBJ2-1|TRBV18|.|15|.
CASSPIRGSYNEQFF
TGTGCCAGCTCGCCGATAAGGGGTTCCTACAATGAGCAGTTCTTC
>TRBJ1-1|TRBV7-2|.|14|.
CASSLGLKNTEAFF
TGTGCCAGCAGCTTGGGTCTGAAGAACACTGAAGCTTTCTTT
>TRBJ2-4|TRBV10-3|.|16|.
CAISEGRTLAKNIQYF
TGTGCCATCAGTGAGGGCAGAACCTTAGCCAAAAACATTCAGTACTTC
>TRBJ2-5|TRBV9|.|12|.
CASKTAKETQYF
TGTGCCAGCAAAACAGCAAAAGAGACCCAGTACTTC